A single T cell receptor beta chain is shown here with its context. Its specificity is not known. The CDR3 is 17 amino acids. V lost 3 bases, J lost 0 bases, and 17 bases lay in between. The germline V gene encodes CDR1 MDHEN and CDR2 SYDVKM. PCR was performed using 60 Vbeta and 13 Jbeta primers. TCRdb keeps only in-frame clones here, not all; method: immunoSEQ multiplex PCR. This table has around 100,000 clones, about 83% appearing once. The data were taken from a study of cytomegalovirus exposure and HLA in healthy donors. Overall study context: Unique TCR beta sequences numbering some 120 million came from 150 million to 200 million T cells in an earlier analysis.

Findings of the study overall: Associated with cytomegalovirus, according to the listing, were fewer than 200 TCR beta chains. According to an earlier analysis, most TCR beta V segments yielded productive rearrangements about 87% or about 30% of the time. Later genetic work tied a missense DCLRE1C variant to beta-chain V and J trimming.

The chain recombines TRBV28 with TRBJ1-2; perhaps TRBD1 as D (5 bases). Sequencing input: PBMCs. The receptor was isolated from a young woman in good health and CMV-seropositive. This CDR3 reads CASSFYPSGTTNYGYTF. The CDR3 DNA sequence: TGTGCCAGCAGTTTCTACCCCTCCGGGACTACTAACTATGGCTACACCTTC.